This T cell receptor (beta chain) was documented in a study of cytomegalovirus exposure and HLA in healthy donors. Study results and caveats: Cytomegalovirus association was listed for about 170 TCR beta chains.

PCR primers comprised 60 Vbeta and 13 Jbeta primers. Original processing methods: In a later analysis, roughly 11 million of 75 million to 90 million unique beta chains occurred in at least two donors. Clones were sequenced by immunoSEQ multiplex PCR, and TCRdb holds only the in-frame ones, with some missing. V, J and clone size were drawn from that table, and D and trimming were deduced from the DNA. The sample has approximately 150,000 clones, over 70% seen once. Comment on this clone: Its antigen remains unknown. Compared with germline, one end of the junction differs, possibly owing to a read error.

CDR1 LGHNA and CDR2 YNFKEQ come from the germline V gene. The CDR3 contains 16 residues. This sequence originates from a man under 40 in good health and CMV-seropositive. This rearrangement joins TRBV4-2 to TRBJ1-4; D remains unclear. Specimen: PBMCs. The CDR3 DNA sequence: TGTGCCAGCGGCCAAGTAGGTCTCGGGGAAAATGAAAAACTGTTTTTT. Its protein is CASGQVGLGENEKLFF.